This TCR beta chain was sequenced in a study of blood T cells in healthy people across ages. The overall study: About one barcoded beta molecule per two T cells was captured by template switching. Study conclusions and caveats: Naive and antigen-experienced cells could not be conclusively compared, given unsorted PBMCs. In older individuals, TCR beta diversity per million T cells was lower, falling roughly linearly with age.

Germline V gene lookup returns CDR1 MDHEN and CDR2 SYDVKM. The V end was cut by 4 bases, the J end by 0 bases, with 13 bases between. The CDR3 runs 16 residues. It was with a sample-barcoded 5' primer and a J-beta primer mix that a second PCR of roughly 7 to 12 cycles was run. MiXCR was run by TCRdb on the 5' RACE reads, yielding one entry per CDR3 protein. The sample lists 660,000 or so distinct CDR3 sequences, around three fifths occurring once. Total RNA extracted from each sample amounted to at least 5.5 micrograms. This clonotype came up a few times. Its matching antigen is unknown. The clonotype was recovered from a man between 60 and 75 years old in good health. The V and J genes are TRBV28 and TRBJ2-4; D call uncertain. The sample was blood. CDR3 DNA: TGTGCCAGCAGTTGGCCCCCCACTACAGCCAAAAACATTCAGTACTTC. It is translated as CASSWPPTTAKNIQYF.